The present entry profiles one T cell receptor (beta chain) with its context. Its target is not known. This entry belongs to a study of identifying expanded T cells in peripheral blood. Study-wide findings and caveats: Two-week clone count variance significantly increased as total template count grew.

Healthy donors had no documented immune events, such as infections, while sampled. Germline V gives CDR1 MNHNS, CDR2 SASEGT. The CDR3 totals 13 residues. Profiled with immunoSEQ multiplex PCR; TCRdb holds only in-frame clones, not every one. The table has around 100,000 clones, around 90% seen once. This receptor was identified in a person aged 18-70 years in good health. Sequenced input: blood. The chain joins TRBV6-1 to TRBJ1-5; the match to TRBD1 covers 7 bases. DNA of the CDR3: TGTGCGACCGACAGGGAGGGAATTCAGCCCCAGCATTTT. It translates to CATDREGIQPQHF.